One T cell receptor (beta chain) is described in this entry. In the original analysis: Quantification of nucleated cells was approximated via reference gene primer amplification. Clones were sequenced by immunoSEQ multiplex PCR, and TCRdb holds only the in-frame ones, with some missing. That table supplies the V and J calls and clone size; D and trimming were determined from the DNA. The sample gives about 150,000 clones, around four fifths of which show up once; roughly 20% is in the top ten. The source of the sample is a study of blood T cell repertoires in COVID-19. Study background: In each case, the material was cDNA or gDNA derived from T cells, B-cell-depleted T cells, or PBMCs.

Germline CDR1 is LGHDT and CDR2 is YNNKEL (reference sequence). The CDR3 runs 14 residues. V dropped 4 bases and J dropped 5; count of bases not matched to a gene: 4. The J gene is TRBJ2-5, the V gene TRBV3-1 (or the pseudogene TRBV3-2); 10 bases match TRBD1. The sequence was collected from a woman in her 70s who had recovered from COVID-19. The sample was peripheral blood. CDR3 residues: CASSPLGQGETQYF. The CDR3, as DNA: TGTGCCAGCAGCCCCCTGGGACAGGGGGAGACCCAGTACTTC.